This T cell receptor beta chain comes out of a study of beta chain features in type 1 diabetes. Purity exceeded 98% in all sorted populations. This clone was counted only a few times. Its antigen is as yet unknown. In germline, CDR1 is SGHTA, CDR2 FQGNSA. The CDR3 totals 15 residues. The V gene lost 5 bases and the J gene lost 2 bases, with 16 bases spanning the gap. Every bit of the isolated RNA underwent reverse transcription, so sequencing read expressed TCRB transcripts. Sequenced by immunoSEQ multiplex PCR; TCRdb stores in-frame clones only, minus some. The table records fewer than 350,000 clones, 15% of them present only once. Broader study findings: Patients and controls would share equally any PCR tilt toward shorter templates. Moderate yet significant TCRB CDR3 shortening was seen in Type 1 diabetes patients in all four CD4+ subsets.

Source material: naive CD4+ T cells from blood. This clonotype was sampled from a man aged 18 to 30 with type 1 diabetes. This chain connects TRBV7-2 to TRBJ2-7; D is perhaps TRBD2 (5 bases). The CDR3 nucleotides read TGTGCCAGCAGCCTCCCCCGAGGAGGAACCTACGAGCAGTACTTC. Translating it yields CASSLPRGGTYEQYF.